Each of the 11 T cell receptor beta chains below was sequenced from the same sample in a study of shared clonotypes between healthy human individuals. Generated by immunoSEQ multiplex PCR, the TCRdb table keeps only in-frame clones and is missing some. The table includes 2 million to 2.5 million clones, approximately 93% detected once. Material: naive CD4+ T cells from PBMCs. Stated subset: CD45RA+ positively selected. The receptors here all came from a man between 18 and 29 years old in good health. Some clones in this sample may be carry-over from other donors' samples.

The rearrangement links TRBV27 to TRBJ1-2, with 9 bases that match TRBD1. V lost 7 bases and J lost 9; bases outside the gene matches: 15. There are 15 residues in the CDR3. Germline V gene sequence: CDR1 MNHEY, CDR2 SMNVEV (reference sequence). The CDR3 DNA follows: TGTGCCAGCACCTCGACGGATACCGACAGGGGGAGCTACACCTTC. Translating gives CASTSTDTDRGSYTF.

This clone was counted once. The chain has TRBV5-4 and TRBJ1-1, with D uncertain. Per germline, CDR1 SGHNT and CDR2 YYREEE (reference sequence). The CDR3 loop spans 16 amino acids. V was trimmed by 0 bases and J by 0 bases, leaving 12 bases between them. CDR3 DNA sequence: TGTGCCAGCAGCTTGGCGGGCGCGCCGGTGAACACTGAAGCTTTCTTT. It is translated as CASSLAGAPVNTEAFF.

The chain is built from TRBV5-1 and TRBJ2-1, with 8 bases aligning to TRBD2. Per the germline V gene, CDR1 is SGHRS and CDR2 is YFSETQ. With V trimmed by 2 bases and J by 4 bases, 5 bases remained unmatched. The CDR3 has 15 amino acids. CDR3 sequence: CASSLKGLEYNEQFF. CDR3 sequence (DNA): TGCGCCAGCAGCTTAAAGGGACTAGAATACAATGAGCAGTTCTTC.

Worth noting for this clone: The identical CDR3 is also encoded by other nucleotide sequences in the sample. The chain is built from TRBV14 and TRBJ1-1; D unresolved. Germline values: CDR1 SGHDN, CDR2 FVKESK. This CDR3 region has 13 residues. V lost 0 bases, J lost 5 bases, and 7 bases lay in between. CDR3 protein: CASSQDRATEAFF. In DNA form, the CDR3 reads TGTGCCAGCAGCCAAGATCGAGCGACTGAAGCTTTCTTT.

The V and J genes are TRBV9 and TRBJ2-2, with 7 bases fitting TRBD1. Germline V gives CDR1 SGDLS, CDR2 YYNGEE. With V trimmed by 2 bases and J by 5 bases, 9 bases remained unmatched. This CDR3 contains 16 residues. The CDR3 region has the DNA TGTGCCAGCAGCGTCAGCCCGGGACAGAAAACCGGGGAGCTGTTTTTT. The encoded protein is CASSVSPGQKTGELFF.

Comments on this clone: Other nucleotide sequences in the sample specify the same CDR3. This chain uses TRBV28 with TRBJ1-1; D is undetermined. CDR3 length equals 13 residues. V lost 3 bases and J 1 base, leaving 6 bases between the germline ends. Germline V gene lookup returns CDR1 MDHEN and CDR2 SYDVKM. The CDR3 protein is CASSFQGNTEAFF. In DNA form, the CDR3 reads TGTGCCAGCAGTTTTCAAGGGAACACTGAAGCTTTCTTT.

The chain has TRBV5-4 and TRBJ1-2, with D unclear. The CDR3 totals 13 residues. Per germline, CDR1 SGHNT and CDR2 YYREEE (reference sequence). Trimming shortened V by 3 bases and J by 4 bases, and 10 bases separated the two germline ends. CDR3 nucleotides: TGTGCCAGCAGCTCGGACCGGGGCTATGGCTACACCTTC. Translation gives CASSSDRGYGYTF.

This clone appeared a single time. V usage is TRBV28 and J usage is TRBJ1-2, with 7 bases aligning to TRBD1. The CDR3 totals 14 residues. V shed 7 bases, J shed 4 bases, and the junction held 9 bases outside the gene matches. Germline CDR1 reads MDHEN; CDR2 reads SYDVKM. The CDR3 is CASTPGTATYGYTF. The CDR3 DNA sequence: TGTGCCAGCACCCCCGGGACAGCAACCTATGGCTACACCTTC.

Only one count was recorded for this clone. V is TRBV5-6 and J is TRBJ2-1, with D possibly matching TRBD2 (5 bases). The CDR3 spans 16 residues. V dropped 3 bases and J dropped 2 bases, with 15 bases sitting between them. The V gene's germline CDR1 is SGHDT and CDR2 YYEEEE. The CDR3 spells CASSSRRALPYNEQFF. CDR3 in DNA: TGTGCCAGCAGCTCGAGGCGGGCACTGCCCTACAATGAGCAGTTCTTC.

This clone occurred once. The CDR3 DNA reads as TGTGCCAGTAGTAGGACGGATTTTAATGAAAAACTGTTTTTT. Translating it yields CASSRTDFNEKLFF. The genes are TRBV19 and TRBJ1-4; D is uncertain. The CDR3 extends over 14 amino acids. Germline V gives CDR1 LNHDA, CDR2 SQIVND (reference sequence). Trimming cost V 4 bases and J 4 bases, with 10 bases left between them.

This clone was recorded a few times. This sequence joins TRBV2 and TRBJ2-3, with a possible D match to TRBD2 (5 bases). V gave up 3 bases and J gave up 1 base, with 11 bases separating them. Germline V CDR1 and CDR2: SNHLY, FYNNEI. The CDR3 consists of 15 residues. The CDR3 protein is CASSDGVGGTDTQYF. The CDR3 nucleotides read TGTGCCAGCAGTGACGGGGTTGGGGGCACAGATACGCAGTATTTT.